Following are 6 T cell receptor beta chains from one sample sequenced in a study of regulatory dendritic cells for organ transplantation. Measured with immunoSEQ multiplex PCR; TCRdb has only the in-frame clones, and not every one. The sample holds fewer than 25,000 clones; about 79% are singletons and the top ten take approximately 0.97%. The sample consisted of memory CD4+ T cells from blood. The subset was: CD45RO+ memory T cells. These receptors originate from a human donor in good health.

As DNA, the CDR3 is TGTGCCAGTGGGGCCGGGACAGGGGTCCTCGGGGAGCTGTTTTTT. It yields the protein CASGAGTGVLGELFF. The chain has TRBV19 and TRBJ2-2, with 10 nucleotides matching TRBD1. CDR3 length: 15 residues. Germline CDR1 and CDR2: LNHDA and SQIVND (reference sequence). Trimming took 8 bases from V and 7 from J; bases not matched to a gene: 10. The whole variable domain, remainder taken from reference TRBV19 and TRBJ2-2, is DGGITQSPKYLFRKEGQNVTLSCEQNLNHDAMYWYRQDPGQGLRLIYYSQIVNDFQKGDIAEGYSVSREKKESFPLTVTSAQKNPTAFYLCASGAGTGVLGELFFGEGSRLTVL.

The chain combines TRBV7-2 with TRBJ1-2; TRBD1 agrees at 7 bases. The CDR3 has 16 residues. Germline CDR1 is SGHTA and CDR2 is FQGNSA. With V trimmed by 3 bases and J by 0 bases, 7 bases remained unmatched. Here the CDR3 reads CASSFQGGLTNYGYTF. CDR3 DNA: TGTGCCAGCAGCTTCCAGGGGGGCCTTACTAACTATGGCTACACCTTC. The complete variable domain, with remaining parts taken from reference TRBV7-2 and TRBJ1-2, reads GAGVSQSPSNKVTEKGKDVELRCDPISGHTALYWYRQSLGQGLEFLIYFQGNSAPDKSGLPSDRFSAERTGGSVSTLTIQRTQQEDSAVYLCASSFQGGLTNYGYTFGSGTRLTVV.

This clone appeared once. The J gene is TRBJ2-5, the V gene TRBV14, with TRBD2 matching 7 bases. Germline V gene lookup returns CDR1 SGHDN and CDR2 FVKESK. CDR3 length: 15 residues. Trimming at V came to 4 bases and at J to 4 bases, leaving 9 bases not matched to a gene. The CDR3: CASSLLGGGGETQYF. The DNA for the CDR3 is TGTGCCAGCAGCCTCCTGGGGGGGGGAGGAGAGACCCAGTACTTC.

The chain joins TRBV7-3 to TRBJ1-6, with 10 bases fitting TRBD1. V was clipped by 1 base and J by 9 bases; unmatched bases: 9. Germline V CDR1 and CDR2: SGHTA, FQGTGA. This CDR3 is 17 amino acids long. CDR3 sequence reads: CASSLRGRDRGGSPLHF. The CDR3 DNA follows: TGTGCCAGCAGCTTAAGAGGGCGGGACAGGGGTGGTTCACCCCTCCACTTT.

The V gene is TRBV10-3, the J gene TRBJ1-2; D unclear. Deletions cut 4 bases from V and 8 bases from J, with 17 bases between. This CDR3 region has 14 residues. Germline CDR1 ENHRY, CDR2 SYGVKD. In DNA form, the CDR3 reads TGTGCCATCAGTGCCTCGGGCGGGGTAGGGGGCTACACCTTC. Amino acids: CAISASGGVGGYTF.

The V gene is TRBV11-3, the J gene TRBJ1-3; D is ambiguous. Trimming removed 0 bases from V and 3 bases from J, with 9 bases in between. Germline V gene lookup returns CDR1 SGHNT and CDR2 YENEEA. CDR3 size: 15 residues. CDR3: CASSLDNRIGNTIYF. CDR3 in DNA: TGTGCCAGCAGCTTAGATAACAGAATTGGAAACACCATATATTTT.